These 10 T cell receptor beta chains were all obtained from the same sample, sequenced in a study of shared clonotypes between healthy human individuals. Assay: immunoSEQ multiplex PCR; the TCRdb copy retains only in-frame clones and omits some. The repertoire holds 2 million to 2.5 million clones, 93% seen once, with approximately 0.37% in the top ten. The sequenced material came from naive CD4+ T cells from PBMCs. This sample's subset: CD45RA+ positively selected. The receptors shown here come from a man aged 18 to 29 in good health. Some clones in this sample may be carry-over from other donors' samples.

V and J are TRBV29-1 and TRBJ2-1; TRBD1 agrees at 10 bases. The V and J ends lost 5 bases and 9 bases, in that order; junction bases with no gene match: 7. The CDR3 length is 13 residues. Germline V lookup: CDR1 SQVTM, CDR2 ANQGSEA. The CDR3 region has the DNA TGCAGCGTTAAAACGACAGGGGGCGGTGAGCAGTTCTTC. Amino acid sequence: CSVKTTGGGEQFF.

The CDR3 loop reads CASSKKNPASTDTQYF. Written as DNA, the CDR3 is TGTGCCAGCAGCAAAAAAAACCCAGCTAGCACAGATACGCAGTATTTT. The V and J genes are TRBV5-4 and TRBJ2-3; D not certain. With 4 bases removed from V and 0 bases from J, the gap between germline ends came to 15 bases. Germline values: CDR1 SGHNT, CDR2 YYREEE (reference sequence). The CDR3 contains 16 residues.

V and J are TRBV28 and TRBJ2-7; 7 nucleotides align to TRBD1. V gave up 9 bases and J gave up 3 bases; unmatched junction bases: 11. This CDR3 is 14 amino acids long. Germline CDR1 is MDHEN and CDR2 is SYDVKM. CDR3 amino acids: CASLANRGGYEQYF. The CDR3 nucleotides read TGTGCCAGTCTCGCTAACAGGGGTGGCTACGAGCAGTACTTC. Based on the CDR3 plus reference TRBV28 and TRBJ2-7, the full variable domain is DVKVTQSSRYLVKRTGEKVFLECVQDMDHENMFWYRQDPGLGLRLIYFSYDVKMKEKGDIPEGYSVSREKKERFSLILESASTNQTSMYLCASLANRGGYEQYFGPGTRLTVT.

V is TRBV5-1 and J is TRBJ2-2; D gene ambiguous. Between the trimmed V and J ends, which lost 0 bases and 6 bases, there was a span of 21 bases. This CDR3 comprises 18 residues. The germline V gene has CDR1 SGHRS and CDR2 YFSETQ. CDR3: CASSLVVLVGLGAGELFF. CDR3 DNA: TGCGCCAGCAGCTTGGTAGTCCTCGTTGGGTTGGGCGCCGGGGAGCTGTTTTTT.

This chain connects TRBV5-1 to TRBJ2-1; 8 bases fit TRBD2. With 4 bases clipped from V and 10 bases from J, the junction kept 16 bases outside the gene matches. This CDR3 contains 16 residues. CDR1 is SGHRS, CDR2 YFSETQ, per germline. The CDR3 DNA follows: TGCGCCAGCAGCGATGGAGCAGCGGGAGTCGGGGGAGAGCAGTTCTTC. Translated, it gives CASSDGAAGVGGEQFF.

The chain recombines TRBV19 with TRBJ2-3; a weak D match, TRBD2 (6 bases). The CDR3 has 15 residues. Looked up from germline, CDR1 is LNHDA and CDR2 is SQIVND (reference sequence). Trimming removed 1 base from V and 4 bases from J, with 12 bases in between. CDR3 DNA sequence: TGTGCCAGTAGTATAGCACTAGCCTCAGCAGATACGCAGTATTTT. Amino acids: CASSIALASADTQYF. Supplemented by reference TRBV19 and TRBJ2-3, the full variable domain reads DGGITQSPKYLFRKEGQNVTLSCEQNLNHDAMYWYRQDPGQGLRLIYYSQIVNDFQKGDIAEGYSVSREKKESFPLTVTSAQKNPTAFYLCASSIALASADTQYFGPGTRLTVL.

V gene TRBV6-6 combines with J gene TRBJ2-5; D is uncertain. The V end was cut by 8 bases, the J end by 2 bases, with 15 bases between. Per the germline V gene, CDR1 is MNHNY and CDR2 is SVGAGI (reference sequence). CDR3 size: 14 residues. The CDR3 loop reads CASQVTAVQETQYF. CDR3 nucleotides: TGTGCCAGCCAGGTCACAGCAGTACAAGAGACCCAGTACTTC.

Comment on this clone: Other DNA sequences in the same sample also yield this CDR3. V usage is TRBV7-6 and J usage is TRBJ2-3; D unclear. V was trimmed by 1 base and J by 5 bases, leaving 4 bases between them. The CDR3 has 12 amino acids. The germline V gene encodes CDR1 SGHVS and CDR2 FNYEAQ. Here the CDR3 DNA reads TGTGCCAGCAGCTTAGACAGAGATACGCAGTATTTT. It encodes CASSLDRDTQYF.

The chain links TRBV7-4 to TRBJ2-5, with D possibly matching TRBD2 (6 bases). The CDR3 is 15 amino acids. Germline-derived CDR1 and CDR2 are SGHVT and SQSDAQ. V lost 8 bases to trimming and J lost 6 bases, with 22 bases between them. The CDR3, as DNA: TGTGCCAGCGGCCGTTTCAGCGGGTTGTCCCAGACCCAGTACTTC. The encoded protein is CASGRFSGLSQTQYF.

J is TRBJ2-1 and V is TRBV9, with 8 bases lining up with TRBD2. The trim removed 0 bases at V and 1 base at J, leaving 3 bases unmatched. CDR1 is SGDLS, CDR2 YYNGEE, per germline. This CDR3 region has 16 residues. The CDR3 sequence is CASSVVAGLSYNEQFF. As DNA, the CDR3 is TGTGCCAGCAGCGTAGTAGCGGGACTTTCCTACAATGAGCAGTTCTTC.